The 18 T cell receptor beta chains in this list originate from one sample, sequenced in a study of blood T cell repertoires in COVID-19. This table comes from immunoSEQ multiplex PCR, and its TCRdb copy is limited to in-frame clones, with some not included. This table has 120,000 or so clones, approximately 80% appearing once. Sample: peripheral blood. The receptors come from a human donor in a cohort sampled during active COVID-19.

The chain is built from TRBV19 and TRBJ2-7; TRBD1 is a possible D gene (6 bases). This CDR3 region has 15 residues. The V end was cut by 5 bases, the J end by 7 bases, with 21 bases between. Germline-derived CDR1 and CDR2 are LNHDA and SQIVND (reference sequence). The chain's CDR3 is CASSPQGQWGGEQYF. CDR3 DNA sequence: TGTGCCAGTAGTCCCCAAGGACAGTGGGGCGGGGAGCAGTACTTC.

Only a few counts were recorded for this clone. CDR3 residues: CASKSGNEKLFF. The CDR3, as DNA: TGTGCCAGCAAGTCGGGTAATGAAAAACTGTTTTTT. This chain uses TRBV28 with TRBJ1-4; D gene unclear. Germline CDR1 MDHEN, CDR2 SYDVKM. Trimming cost V 7 bases and J 4 bases, with 7 bases left between them. The CDR3 covers 12 residues.

This chain joins TRBV2 and TRBJ1-6, with 9 bases that match TRBD1. The V gene's germline CDR1 is SNHLY and CDR2 FYNNEI. The CDR3 spans 15 residues. Losses at the gene ends were 4 bases for V and 6 bases for J; bases not matched to a gene: 4. The CDR3, as DNA: TGTGCCAGCAGTGTTCTGACAGGGGGTAATTCACCCCTCCACTTT. Translated: CASSVLTGGNSPLHF.

This rearrangement joins TRBV2 to TRBJ2-7; a possible D gene is TRBD1 (5 bases). The germline V gene has CDR1 SNHLY and CDR2 FYNNEI. V gave up 4 bases and J gave up 6 bases, with 13 bases separating them. This CDR3 has 13 residues. CDR3 loop: CASSATDWGEQYF. The CDR3 region has the DNA TGTGCCAGCAGTGCGACAGACTGGGGCGAGCAGTACTTC.

J is TRBJ2-7 and V is TRBV3-1 (or the pseudogene TRBV3-2); 10 bases agree with TRBD1. CDR3 length equals 14 residues. The ends lost 5 bases at V and 6 bases at J; junction bases unmatched: 7. Germline CDR1 is LGHDT and CDR2 is YNNKEL (reference sequence). CDR3 nucleotides: TGTGCCAGCAGCTTCCGGGACAGGGGAGGCGAGCAGTACTTC. Translated, it gives CASSFRDRGGEQYF.

This clone has a single count. J is TRBJ2-7 and V is TRBV11-2, with 9 nucleotides matching TRBD2. Unmatched junction bases numbered 9, after V lost 5 bases and J lost 4 bases. Per germline, CDR1 SGHAT and CDR2 FQNNGV. CDR3 length equals 15 residues. The CDR3 DNA sequence: TGTGCCAGCAGCCCCCAGAGACTAGCGGTGTACGAGCAGTACTTC. Its translation is CASSPQRLAVYEQYF.

This clone occurred a few times. The CDR3 DNA is TGCGCCAGCAGTCTGGGACAGGGGCAGGTCCACGAGCAGTACTTC. Translation: CASSLGQGQVHEQYF. The chain is built from TRBV4-1 and TRBJ2-7; 10 bases align to TRBD1. The CDR3 is 15 amino acids. Germline trimming cut 6 bases from V and 5 bases from J; bases unmatched to any gene: 10. The germline gives CDR1 MGHRA, CDR2 YSYEKL.

The rearrangement joins TRBV5-6 to TRBJ1-3; D remains ambiguous. Per the germline V gene, CDR1 is SGHDT and CDR2 is YYEEEE. V lost 2 bases and J 0 bases, leaving 6 bases between the germline ends. CDR3 length equals 14 residues. In DNA, the CDR3 is TGTGCCAGCAGCTTCCCAGTCTCTGGAAACACCATATATTTT. Translating it yields CASSFPVSGNTIYF.

The rearrangement links TRBV27 to TRBJ1-5, with a tentative D call TRBD1 (6 bases). Per the germline V gene, CDR1 is MNHEY and CDR2 is SMNVEV (reference sequence). Between the trimmed V and J ends, which lost 6 bases and 2 bases, there was a span of 14 bases. The CDR3 consists of 15 residues. The DNA for the CDR3 is TGTGCCAGCAGCTCCACAGGGTTTGGCAATCAGCCCCAGCATTTT. It translates to CASSSTGFGNQPQHF.

The rearrangement uses TRBV27 and TRBJ2-1; D is uncertain. The V gene's germline CDR1 is MNHEY and CDR2 SMNVEV (reference sequence). Trimming pared 4 bases from V and 6 bases from J, leaving 19 bases between. The CDR3 is 16 residues long. CDR3 nucleotides: TGTGCCAGCAGTTCGACTCACCTTTACTCTCCCAATGAGCAGTTCTTC. Its protein product is CASSSTHLYSPNEQFF.

The chain is built from TRBV6-4 and TRBJ1-2, with 8 positions matching TRBD1. The CDR3 is 14 amino acids. V shed 3 bases and J 6 bases; nucleotides not matched to a gene: 6. Germline V gene sequence: CDR1 MRHNA, CDR2 SNTAGT. This CDR3 is CASSERQGANGYTF. The CDR3 nucleotides read TGTGCCAGCAGTGAACGTCAGGGGGCAAATGGCTACACCTTC.

The J gene is TRBJ1-5, the V gene TRBV19; TRBD1 matches at 7 bases. The V gene end was trimmed by 0 bases and the J gene end by 3 bases; junction bases not matched to a gene: 8. Germline CDR1 is LNHDA and CDR2 is SQIVND (reference sequence). CDR3 length equals 17 residues. In DNA, the CDR3 is TGTGCCAGTAGTATAGATTCTAACAGGGGATCCAATCAGCCCCAGCATTTT. Translating gives CASSIDSNRGSNQPQHF. Full variable domain (missing parts from reference TRBV19 and TRBJ1-5): DGGITQSPKYLFRKEGQNVTLSCEQNLNHDAMYWYRQDPGQGLRLIYYSQIVNDFQKGDIAEGYSVSREKKESFPLTVTSAQKNPTAFYLCASSIDSNRGSNQPQHFGDGTRLSIL.

J is TRBJ2-1 and V is TRBV6-2 or TRBV6-3; 7 bases align to TRBD2. The germline V gene encodes CDR1 MNHEY and CDR2 SVGEGT. This CDR3 comprises 16 residues. V shed 2 bases, J shed 5 bases, and the junction held 9 bases outside the gene matches. The DNA of the CDR3 is TGTGCCAGCAGTTACACTATCACGGGGGGAAACAATGAGCAGTTCTTC. It yields the protein CASSYTITGGNNEQFF.

This chain uses TRBV4-1 with TRBJ2-7, with D possibly matching TRBD2 (5 bases). Germline V gene lookup returns CDR1 MGHRA and CDR2 YSYEKL. This CDR3 comprises 16 residues. The V end lost 0 bases, the J end lost 3 bases, and 15 bases lay between the germline ends. The CDR3 DNA is TGCGCCAGCAGCCAAGAGTCCCCTCTTGGACTCTACGAGCAGTACTTC. Protein product: CASSQESPLGLYEQYF.

This sequence joins TRBV4-1 and TRBJ1-5, with 9 bases that match TRBD1. V gave up 0 bases and J gave up 5 bases; unmatched junction bases: 2. The CDR3 is 15 residues long. CDR1 is MGHRA and CDR2 is YSYEKL in the germline V gene. The CDR3 region is CASSQDWTGDQPQHF. CDR3 bases: TGCGCCAGCAGCCAAGACTGGACAGGGGATCAGCCCCAGCATTTT.

This chain links TRBV7-9 with TRBJ2-7; D is unclear. This CDR3 is built from 14 residues. Germline V gene sequence: CDR1 SEHNR, CDR2 FQNEAQ (reference sequence). V was cut by 1 base and J by 1 base, with 8 bases left in between. CDR3 sequence: CASSLDRVSYEQYF. The CDR3 coding sequence is TGTGCCAGCAGCTTAGATCGGGTATCCTACGAGCAGTACTTC.

The chain recombines TRBV19 with TRBJ1-5; D is undetermined. V was trimmed by 3 bases and J by 4 bases, leaving 4 bases between them. The CDR3 consists of 12 residues. CDR1 and CDR2 from the germline V gene are LNHDA and SQIVND (reference sequence). The CDR3 sequence is CASSILNQPQHF. CDR3 in DNA: TGTGCCAGTAGTATCCTAAATCAGCCCCAGCATTTT.

The chain is built from TRBV9 and TRBJ2-7; D is possibly TRBD2 (5 bases). The CDR3 totals 14 residues. CDR1 SGDLS and CDR2 YYNGEE come from the germline V gene. Trimming shortened V by 3 bases and J by 2 bases, and 12 bases separated the two germline ends. This chain's CDR3 is CASSAREFTYEQYF. CDR3 sequence (DNA): TGTGCCAGCAGCGCCCGGGAATTCACCTACGAGCAGTACTTC.